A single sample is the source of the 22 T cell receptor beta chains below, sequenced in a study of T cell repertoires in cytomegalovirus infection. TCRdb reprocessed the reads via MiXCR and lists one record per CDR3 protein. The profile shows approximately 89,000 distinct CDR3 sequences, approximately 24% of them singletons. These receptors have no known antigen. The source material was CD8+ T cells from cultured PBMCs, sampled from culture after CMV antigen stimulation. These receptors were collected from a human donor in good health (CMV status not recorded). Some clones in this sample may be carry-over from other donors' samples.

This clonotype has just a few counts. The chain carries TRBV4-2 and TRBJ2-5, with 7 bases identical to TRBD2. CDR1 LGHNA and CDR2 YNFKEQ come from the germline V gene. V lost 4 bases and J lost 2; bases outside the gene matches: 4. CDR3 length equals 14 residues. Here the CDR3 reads CASSPGGWQETQYF. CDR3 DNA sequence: TGTGCCAGCAGCCCCGGGGGGTGGCAAGAGACCCAGTACTTC.

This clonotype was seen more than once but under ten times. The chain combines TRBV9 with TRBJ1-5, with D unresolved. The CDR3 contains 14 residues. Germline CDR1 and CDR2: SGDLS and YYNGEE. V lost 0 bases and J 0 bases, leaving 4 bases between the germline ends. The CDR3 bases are TGTGCCAGCAGCGTAGGGGGTAGCAATCAGCCCCAGCATTTT. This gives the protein CASSVGGSNQPQHF.

DNA for the CDR3: TGTGCCAGCAGCGTAGCCGCTTGGGAGGATGAGCAGTTCTTC. Its translation: CASSVAAWEDEQFF. V gene TRBV9 combines with J gene TRBJ2-1, with a weak D call TRBD2 (6 bases). V dropped 0 bases and J dropped 8 bases, with 12 bases sitting between them. This CDR3 comprises 14 residues. Germline assignment: CDR1 SGDLS and CDR2 YYNGEE.

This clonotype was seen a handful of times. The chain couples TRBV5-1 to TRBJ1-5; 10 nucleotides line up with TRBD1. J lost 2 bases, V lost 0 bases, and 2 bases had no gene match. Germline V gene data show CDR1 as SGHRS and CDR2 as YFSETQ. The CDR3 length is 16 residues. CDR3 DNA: TGCGCCAGCAGCTTGGATGGACAGGGGGGCAATCAGCCCCAGCATTTT. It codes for CASSLDGQGGNQPQHF.

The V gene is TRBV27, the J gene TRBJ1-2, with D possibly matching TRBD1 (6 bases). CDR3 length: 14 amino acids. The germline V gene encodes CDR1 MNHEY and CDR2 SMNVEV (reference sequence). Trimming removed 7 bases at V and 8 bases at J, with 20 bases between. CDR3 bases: TGTGCCAGCACCCCCAGCGGGGGCACGGGGGGCTACACCTTC. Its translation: CASTPSGGTGGYTF.

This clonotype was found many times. The CDR3 spells CASSPPPGIAGGVEHNEQFF. The CDR3 coding sequence is TGTGCCAGCAGCCCGCCCCCCGGAATAGCGGGGGGGGTGGAACACAATGAGCAGTTCTTC. J is TRBJ2-1 and V is TRBV4-2, with TRBD2 matching 11 bases. V dropped 4 bases and J dropped 5; count of bases not matched to a gene: 19. CDR1 and CDR2 from the germline V gene are LGHNA and YNFKEQ. There are 20 residues in the CDR3.

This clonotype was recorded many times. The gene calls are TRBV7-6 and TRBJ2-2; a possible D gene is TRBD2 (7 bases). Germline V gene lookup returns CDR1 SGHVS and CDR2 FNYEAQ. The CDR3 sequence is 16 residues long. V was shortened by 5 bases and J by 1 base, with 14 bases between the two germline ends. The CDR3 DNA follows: TGTGCCAGCAGCCCTCGCGGGGGCTTGAACACCGGGGAGCTGTTTTTT. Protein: CASSPRGGLNTGELFF.

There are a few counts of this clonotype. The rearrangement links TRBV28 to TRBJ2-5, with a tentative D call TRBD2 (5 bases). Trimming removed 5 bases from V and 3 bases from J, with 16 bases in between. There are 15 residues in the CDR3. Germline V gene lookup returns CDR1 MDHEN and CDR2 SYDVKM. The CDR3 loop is CASSPRLAREETQYF. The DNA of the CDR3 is TGTGCCAGCAGTCCCCGTTTAGCGAGAGAAGAGACCCAGTACTTC.

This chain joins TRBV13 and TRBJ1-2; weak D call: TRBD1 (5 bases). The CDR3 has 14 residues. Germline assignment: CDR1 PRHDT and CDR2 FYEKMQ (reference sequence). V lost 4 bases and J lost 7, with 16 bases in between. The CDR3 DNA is TGTGCCAGCAGCTGGGGGTTGGGGGTGAGTGGCTACACCTTC. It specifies CASSWGLGVSGYTF.

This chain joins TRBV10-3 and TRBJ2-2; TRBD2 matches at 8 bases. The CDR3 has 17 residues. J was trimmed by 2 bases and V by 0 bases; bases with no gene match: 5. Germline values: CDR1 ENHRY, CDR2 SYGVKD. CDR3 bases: TGTGCCATCAGTGAGTCTATGGCGGGAGGAAACACCGGGGAGCTGTTTTTT. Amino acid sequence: CAISESMAGGNTGELFF.

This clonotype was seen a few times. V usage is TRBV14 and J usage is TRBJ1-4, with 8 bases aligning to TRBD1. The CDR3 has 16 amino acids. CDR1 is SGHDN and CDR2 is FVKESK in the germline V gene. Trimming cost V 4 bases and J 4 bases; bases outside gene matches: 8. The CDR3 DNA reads TGTGCCAGCAGCCTCGCCGGACAGGGCATTAATGAAAAACTGTTTTTT. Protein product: CASSLAGQGINEKLFF.

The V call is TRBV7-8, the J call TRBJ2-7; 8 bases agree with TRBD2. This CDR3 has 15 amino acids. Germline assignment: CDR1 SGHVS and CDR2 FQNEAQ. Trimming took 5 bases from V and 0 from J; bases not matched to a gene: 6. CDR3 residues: CASSPLAGPSYEQYF. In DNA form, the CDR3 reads TGTGCCAGCAGCCCCCTAGCGGGTCCCTCCTACGAGCAGTACTTC.

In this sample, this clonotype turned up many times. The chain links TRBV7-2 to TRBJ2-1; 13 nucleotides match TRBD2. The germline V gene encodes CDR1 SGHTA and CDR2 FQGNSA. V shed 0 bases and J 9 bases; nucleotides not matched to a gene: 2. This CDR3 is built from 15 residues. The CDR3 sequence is CASSLALAGGVEQFF. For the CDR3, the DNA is TGTGCCAGCAGCTTAGCACTAGCGGGGGGGGTTGAGCAGTTCTTC. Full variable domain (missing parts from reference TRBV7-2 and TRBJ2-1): GAGVSQSPSNKVTEKGKDVELRCDPISGHTALYWYRQSLGQGLEFLIYFQGNSAPDKSGLPSDRFSAERTGGSVSTLTIQRTQQEDSAVYLCASSLALAGGVEQFFGPGTRLTVL.

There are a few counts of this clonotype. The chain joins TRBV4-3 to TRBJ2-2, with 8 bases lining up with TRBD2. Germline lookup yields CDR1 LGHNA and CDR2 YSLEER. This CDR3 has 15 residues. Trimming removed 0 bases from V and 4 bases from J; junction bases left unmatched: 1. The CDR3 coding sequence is TGCGCCAGCAGCCAAGATGCGGGGGGCACCGGGGAGCTGTTTTTT. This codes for CASSQDAGGTGELFF.

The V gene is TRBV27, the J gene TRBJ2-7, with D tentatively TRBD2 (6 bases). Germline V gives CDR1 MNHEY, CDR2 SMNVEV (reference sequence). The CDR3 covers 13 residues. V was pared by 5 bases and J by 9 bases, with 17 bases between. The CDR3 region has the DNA TGTGCCAGCAGTACTAGGGGAGGAAGGGGGCAGTACTTC. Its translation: CASSTRGGRGQYF.

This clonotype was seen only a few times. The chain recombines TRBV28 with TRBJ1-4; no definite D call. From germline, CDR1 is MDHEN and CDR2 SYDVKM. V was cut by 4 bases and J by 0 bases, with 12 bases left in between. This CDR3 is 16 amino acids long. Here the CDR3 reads CASSSRTEATNEKLFF. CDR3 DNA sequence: TGTGCCAGCAGTTCCCGAACAGAGGCAACTAATGAAAAACTGTTTTTT.

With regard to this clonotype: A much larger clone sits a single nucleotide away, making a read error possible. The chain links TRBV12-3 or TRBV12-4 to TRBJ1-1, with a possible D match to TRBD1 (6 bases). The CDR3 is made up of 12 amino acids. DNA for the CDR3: TGTGCCAGCACCGACCAAGGGGGTGAAGATTTCTTT. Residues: CASTDQGGEDFF.

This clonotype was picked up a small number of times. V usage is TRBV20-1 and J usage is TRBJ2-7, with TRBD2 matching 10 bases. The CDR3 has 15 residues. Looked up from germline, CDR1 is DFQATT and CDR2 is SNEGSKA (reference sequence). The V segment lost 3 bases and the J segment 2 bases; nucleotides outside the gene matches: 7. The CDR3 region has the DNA TGCAGTGCTAGGGTACTAGCGGGACCAGCCTACGAGCAGTACTTC. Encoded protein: CSARVLAGPAYEQYF.

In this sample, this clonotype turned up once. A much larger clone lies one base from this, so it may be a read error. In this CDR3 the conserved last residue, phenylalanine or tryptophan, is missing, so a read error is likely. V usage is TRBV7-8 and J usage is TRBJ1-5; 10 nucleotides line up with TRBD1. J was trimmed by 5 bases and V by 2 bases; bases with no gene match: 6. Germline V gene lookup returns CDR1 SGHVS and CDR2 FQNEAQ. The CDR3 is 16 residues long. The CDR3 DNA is TGTGCCAGCAGCTTAAGGGACAGGGGCTTTCATCAGCCCCAGCATCTT. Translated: CASSLRDRGFHQPQHL.

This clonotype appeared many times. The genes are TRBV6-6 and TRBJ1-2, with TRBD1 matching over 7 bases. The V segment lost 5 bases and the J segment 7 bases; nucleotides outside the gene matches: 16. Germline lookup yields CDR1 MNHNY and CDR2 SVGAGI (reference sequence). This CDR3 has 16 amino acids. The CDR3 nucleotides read TGTGCCAGCAGTGGTCGACAGGGAGGTTCTTCAAGTGGCTACACCTTC. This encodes CASSGRQGGSSSGYTF.

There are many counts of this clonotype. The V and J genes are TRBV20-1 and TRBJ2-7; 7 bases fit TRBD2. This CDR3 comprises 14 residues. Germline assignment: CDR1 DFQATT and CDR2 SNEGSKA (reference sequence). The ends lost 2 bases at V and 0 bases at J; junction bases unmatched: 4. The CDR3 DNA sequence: TGCAGTGCTAGAAGGCTAGCGGACTCCTACGAGCAGTACTTC. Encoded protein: CSARRLADSYEQYF.

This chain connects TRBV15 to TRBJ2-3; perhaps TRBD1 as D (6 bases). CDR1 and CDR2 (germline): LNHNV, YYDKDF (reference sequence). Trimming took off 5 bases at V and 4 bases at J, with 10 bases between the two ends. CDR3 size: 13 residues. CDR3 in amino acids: CATSPQGPDTQYF. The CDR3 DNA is TGTGCCACCAGCCCGCAGGGGCCAGATACGCAGTATTTT. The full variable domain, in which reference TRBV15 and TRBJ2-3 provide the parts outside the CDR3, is DAMVIQNPRYQVTQFGKPVTLSCSQTLNHNVMYWYQQKSSQAPKLLFHYYDKDFNNEADTPDNFQSRRPNTSFCFLDIRSPGLGDTAMYLCATSPQGPDTQYFGPGTRLTVL.